The text below deals with one TCR beta chain. The target antigen is unknown. The data are from a study of shared clonotypes between healthy human individuals. Study-level background: Three plates each covered CD4 naive and memory; CD8 naive two, CD8 memory one. Study observations and caveats: The donor pool, a small one, limited the genetic and exposure-history diversity represented.

Original methodology: ImmunoSEQ output held junction-only sequences without quality scores, so filtering differed. The table came from immunoSEQ multiplex PCR; TCRdb's copy has only in-frame clones and leaves some out. That table furnishes V, J and clone size, whereas the DNA furnished D and trimming. This sample yields about 2.4 million clones, of which more than 90% are seen a single time; over 0.12% belongs to the top ten. V lost 7 bases and J lost 7, with 17 bases in between. CDR3 length: 13 amino acids. Germline V lookup: CDR1 MNHEY, CDR2 SMNVEV (reference sequence). The sample consisted of naive CD4+ T cells sorted from blood. As to subset: CD45RA+ positively selected. The rearrangement links TRBV27 to TRBJ2-7; D is ambiguous. The TCR was taken from a man younger than 30 in good health. The CDR3 nucleotides read TGTGCCAGCAAAGAACTGGGTCTGAGGGAGCAGTACTTC. Its translation is CASKELGLREQYF.